This record covers a single TCR beta chain. Its antigen remains unidentified. This sample was included in a study of STAT5B mutations in CD4+ large granular lymphocyte leukemia. The V gene's germline CDR1 is MNHEY and CDR2 SMNVEV (reference sequence). V was shortened by 0 bases and J by 0 bases, with 9 bases between the two germline ends. The CDR3 is 16 residues long. Study findings and constraints: Compared with healthy controls (2/35), patient top clones favored TRBV06 (8/27).

Generated by immunoSEQ multiplex PCR, the TCRdb table keeps only in-frame clones and is missing some. The sample yields under 40,000 clones, more than 65% seen once. Material: CD4+ T cells from blood buffy coats. The chain uses TRBV27 and TRBJ1-3, with D unresolved. The source of this sequence is a human donor in good health. The CDR3, as DNA: TGTGCCAGCAGTTTATCGGTCAGCTCCTCTGGAAACACCATATATTTT. Translating gives CASSLSVSSSGNTIYF.